The source of this TCR beta chain is a study of chemoradiotherapy in HPV16-positive cancers. Whole-study results and caveats: In HPV16-positive patients, HPV-responsive T-cell expansion tracked better recurrence-free survival. HPV-specific T cells were functionally defined from only a couple of HPV16-positive patients.

Repertoires were sampled repeatedly during chemoradiotherapy. The CDR3 has 16 residues. V was trimmed by 5 bases and J by 0 bases, leaving 11 bases between them. Germline CDR1 reads ENHRY; CDR2 reads SYGVKD. The assay was immunoSEQ multiplex PCR, and TCRdb's table has in-frame clones only and misses some. The table includes some 15,000 clones, almost 90% detected once. Worth noting for this clone: The target antigen is unknown.

The starting material was blood, obtained from a patient who underwent chemoradiotherapy. The source is a human donor with HPV-associated anogenital cancer. The genes are TRBV10-3 and TRBJ1-6; D gene uncertain. This chain's CDR3 is CAISPDPTSYNSPLHF. DNA for the CDR3: TGTGCCATCAGTCCCGACCCCACCTCCTATAATTCACCCCTCCACTTT.